Listed below are T cell receptor beta chains from one sample, sequenced in a study of blood T cell repertoires in COVID-19. Assay used: immunoSEQ multiplex PCR; TCRdb lists only in-frame clones, some missing. The sample yields 250,000 or so clones, more than 80% seen once. The source material was peripheral blood. Receptors were obtained from a young man with COVID-19, enrolled during active disease. Both conserved end residues are part of each CDR3. Each record gives: D gene, clone size, J gene, V gene, CDR3 DNA, CDR3 protein. D genes are given only for firm matches. The size of a clone is reported for some rows only, either as once, few or many, or as a class for expanded clones.

TRBD2 | few | TRBJ2-3 | TRBV28 | TGTGCCAGCAAGACTAGCGGGATGGCGACAGATACGCAGTATTTT | CASKTSGMATDTQYF
TRBD1 | - | TRBJ2-5 | TRBV10-1 | TGCGCCAGCAGTACCGCCGGGACAGCTTATTTAGAGACCCAGTACTTC | CASSTAGTAYLETQYF
TRBD2 | - | TRBJ2-1 | TRBV18 | TGTGCCAGCTCAGGAGCGGGGGGGTCAAGAGAGCAGTTCTTC | CASSGAGGSREQFF
- | - | TRBJ1-2 | TRBV18 | TGTGCCAGCTCACCACCAAATGGCAGAATCGACTATGGCTACACCTTC | CASSPPNGRIDYGYTF
TRBD1 | - | TRBJ1-5 | TRBV29-1 | TGCAGCGTTGAGGGGACAGGTAAAAATCAGCCCCAGCATTTT | CSVEGTGKNQPQHF
TRBD1 | once | TRBJ2-3 | TRBV27 | TGTGCCAGCAGTTTACTCGGACAGGGCACAGATACGCAGTATTTT | CASSLLGQGTDTQYF
- | - | TRBJ1-5 | TRBV10-2 | TGCGCCAGCAGTGAGCAGGGGAATCAGCCCCAGCATTTT | CASSEQGNQPQHF
TRBD1 | - | TRBJ1-2 | TRBV4-2 | TGTGCCAGCAGCCAAGGTTCGGGACAGGCTAGGTATGGCTACACCTTC | CASSQGSGQARYGYTF
TRBD1 | - | TRBJ1-6 | TRBV7-2 | TGTGCCAGCAGCTCGGACAGGGGAACACCCCTCCACTTT | CASSSDRGTPLHF
TRBD1 | - | TRBJ1-4 | TRBV19 | TGTGCCAGTAGTATCCCGACAGGGACTAATGAAAAACTGTTTTTT | CASSIPTGTNEKLFF
- | - | TRBJ1-6 | TRBV4-1 | TGCGCCAGCTCGCTGTCCGGGGGGTCACCCCTCCACTTT | CASSLSGGSPLHF
TRBD1 | few | TRBJ1-5 | TRBV4-2 | TGTGCCAGCAGCCAAGATCCGGGACAGGGCGGTCAGCCCCAGCATTTT | CASSQDPGQGGQPQHF
TRBD1 | - | TRBJ1-6 | TRBV10-3 | TGTGCCATCGCCGGACTCCAGACAGGGGGTAATTCACCCCTCCACTTT | CAIAGLQTGGNSPLHF
TRBD2 | - | TRBJ2-1 | TRBV18 | TGTGCCAGCTCACCACCTGCAGGGAGGGCCAATGAGCAGTTCTTC | CASSPPAGRANEQFF
TRBD2 | - | TRBJ2-7 | TRBV15 | TGTGCCACCAGCAGAGTAGATTCTAGCGGGAGATACGAGCAGTACTTC | CATSRVDSSGRYEQYF
TRBD2 | - | TRBJ2-7 | TRBV6-5 | TGTGCCAGCAGTTACGCGGTAGCGGGGGGGCACGAGCAGTACTTC | CASSYAVAGGHEQYF
- | - | TRBJ1-1 | TRBV28 | TGTGCCAGCAGTCAACAGGGTACTGAAGCTTTCTTT | CASSQQGTEAFF
TRBD1 | - | TRBJ1-2 | TRBV3-1/TRBV3-2 | TGTGCCAGCAGCCCCTTCGAAGACAGGGTGAACTATGGCTACACCTTC | CASSPFEDRVNYGYTF
- | - | TRBJ1-1 | TRBV28 | TGTGCCAGCAGCATACAGGGTACTGAAGCTTTCTTT | CASSIQGTEAFF
- | - | TRBJ2-2 | TRBV7-8 | TGTGCCAGCAGCTTGGGAGGAACCCCGACCGGGGAGCTGTTTTTT | CASSLGGTPTGELFF
TRBD1 | - | TRBJ1-1 | TRBV5-4 | TGTGCCAGCAGCTCCCGCCCGGGACAGGGGGGGATGTGGGCTTTCTTT | CASSSRPGQGGMWAFF
- | - | TRBJ1-1 | TRBV2 | TGTGCCAGCAGTGAGGGATTCGTGACAGTGAACACTGAAGCTTTCTTT | CASSEGFVTVNTEAFF
- | - | TRBJ1-2 | TRBV2 | TGTGCCAGCAGTGGCCGACAGGCTAACTATGGCTACACCTTC | CASSGRQANYGYTF
- | - | TRBJ2-5 | TRBV5-1 | TGCGCCAGCAGCTTGGTCCCAGGGGAAGAGACCCAGTACTTC | CASSLVPGEETQYF
TRBD1 | once | TRBJ1-2 | TRBV30 | TGTGCCTGGACCCCCGGGACAGCTGGCTACACCTTC | CAWTPGTAGYTF
TRBD1 | - | TRBJ1-6 | TRBV7-3 | TGTGCCAGCAGCGTGACAGGGGGCGCGGCACCCCTCCACTTT | CASSVTGGAAPLHF
TRBD1 | - | TRBJ2-3 | TRBV11-2 | TGTGCCAGCAGCCTGTTTGGTACAGGGGGCTTGACAGATACGCAGTATTTT | CASSLFGTGGLTDTQYF
- | - | TRBJ1-4 | TRBV18 | TGTGCCAGCTCACCAGGGGCTACTAATGAAAAACTGTTTTTT | CASSPGATNEKLFF
TRBD1 | - | TRBJ2-7 | TRBV6-5 | TGTGCCAGCAGTTACACCACAGGGGGCGGCTACGAGCAGTACTTC | CASSYTTGGGYEQYF
TRBD1 | - | TRBJ2-2 | TRBV25-1 | TGTGCCAGCGGACAGGGTTCAGGGGAGCTGTTTTTT | CASGQGSGELFF
TRBD2 | - | TRBJ2-1 | TRBV7-9 | TGTGCCAGCAGGGGACTAGCGGATTCCTACAATGAGCAGTTCTTC | CASRGLADSYNEQFF
TRBD2 | - | TRBJ2-5 | TRBV6-6 | TGTGCCAGTTCCAGGCGGGGGACCTCGGGGGAGACCCAGTACTTC | CASSRRGTSGETQYF
- | once | TRBJ2-3 | TRBV21-1 | TGTGCCAGCAGCTTTTCTCCGGGACAGGGGGGGGATACGCAGTATTTT | CASSFSPGQGGDTQYF
- | - | TRBJ2-1 | TRBV30 | TGTGCCTGGAGGGGACTCGGGGGTAGCTCCTACAATGAGCAGTTCTTC | CAWRGLGGSSYNEQFF
TRBD2 | - | TRBJ2-3 | TRBV28 | TGTGCCAGTCCCGCACCGGGGGGGAGGGTCGCAGATACGCAGTATTTT | CASPAPGGRVADTQYF
- | - | TRBJ2-7 | TRBV5-5 | TGTGCCAGCACCCCCCGGTCGGGGTTCTACGAGCAGTACTTC | CASTPRSGFYEQYF
TRBD1 | - | TRBJ1-2 | TRBV24-1 | TGTGCCACCAGTGATTTTAACACAGGGGTGGATGGCTACACCTTC | CATSDFNTGVDGYTF
TRBD1 | - | TRBJ1-5 | TRBV18 | TGTGCCAGCTCACCAATGCAGGGGGCATATCGGAATCAGCCCCAGCATTTT | CASSPMQGAYRNQPQHF
- | - | TRBJ1-2 | TRBV11-3 | TGTGCCAGCAGACGGGACAAAAACTATGGCTACACCTTC | CASRRDKNYGYTF
- | - | TRBJ1-2 | TRBV7-9 | TGTGCCAGCAGCGCAGAGGGTCCTTCGTATGGCTACACCTTC | CASSAEGPSYGYTF
- | - | TRBJ2-1 | TRBV2 | TGTGCCAGCAGCCGAGACAGGTCCCGGGAGCAGTTCTTC | CASSRDRSREQFF
- | - | TRBJ2-3 | TRBV4-3 | TGCGCCAGCAGCCAAACTACAGATACGCAGTATTTT | CASSQTTDTQYF
TRBD1 | - | TRBJ2-7 | TRBV27 | TGTGCCAGCAGGGACCAGGGGGCTACCTACGAGCAGTACTTC | CASRDQGATYEQYF